This is a list of T cell receptor beta chains from one sample in a study of OX40 agonist ivuxolimab in advanced cancers. Sequencing was performed with immunoSEQ multiplex PCR; in TCRdb, only in-frame clones are kept and a portion is missing. The repertoire includes roughly 99,000 clones, 85% to 95% of them detected once, and approximately 1.1% sits in the top ten. This specimen was CD4+ or CD8+ T cells sorted from blood, taken in a trial of the OX40 agonist ivuxolimab. These receptors originate from an adult with an advanced solid tumor such as melanoma, head and neck, liver or kidney cancer. The CDR3 runs from the conserved cysteine through the conserved F or W. A D gene is named only where the DNA matches it firmly. Some rows have no size entry. The others give once, few or many, or a class for an expanded clone.

v_call	d_call	j_call	clone_size	cdr3_nt	cdr3_aa
TRBV4-1	NA	TRBJ2-7	NA	TGCGCCAGCAGCCAAAAAAAGGAAGTTCGCTACTACGAGCAGTACTTC	CASSQKKEVRYYEQYF
TRBV6-1	TRBD1	TRBJ2-3	once	TGTGCCAGCAGTGGGGGACAGACCACAGATACGCAGTATTTT	CASSGGQTTDTQYF
TRBV7-2	NA	TRBJ1-4	NA	TGTGCCAGCAGCTTAGGTGTCAAAGACGAAAAACTGTTTTTT	CASSLGVKDEKLFF
TRBV6-1	NA	TRBJ2-5	few	TGTGCCAGCGGACACTCCCAAGAGACCCAGTACTTC	CASGHSQETQYF
TRBV5-4	NA	TRBJ1-1	NA	TGTGCCAGCAGCTTTGGGGCAGGGTTCGTGAACACTGAAGCTTTCTTT	CASSFGAGFVNTEAFF
TRBV30	TRBD1	TRBJ1-5	NA	TGTGCCTGGAGTGGTCTGACAGGGTCGAGCAATCAGCCCCAGCATTTT	CAWSGLTGSSNQPQHF
TRBV28	NA	TRBJ1-1	NA	TGTGCCAGCAGTTTACTAGGGGAGGTTCGGACTGAAGCTTTCTTT	CASSLLGEVRTEAFF
TRBV11-1	TRBD2	TRBJ2-1	NA	TGTGCCAGCAGCTCCCGGGGCGGGGGAGAGCTCTCCTACAATGAGCAGTTCTTC	CASSSRGGGELSYNEQFF
TRBV29-1	TRBD1	TRBJ1-1	NA	TGCAGCGCCACAACCGGGACAGGCGCATACACTGAAGCTTTCTTT	CSATTGTGAYTEAFF
TRBV11-3	NA	TRBJ2-3	few	TGTGCCAGCAGCCATCGGAGAACAGTGCTCACAGATACGCAGTATTTT	CASSHRRTVLTDTQYF
TRBV28	TRBD1	TRBJ2-6	once	TGTGCCAGCAGGCTTCAGGGGGCTCGTGGGGCCAACGTCCTGACTTTC	CASRLQGARGANVLTF
TRBV19	NA	TRBJ1-1	NA	TGTGCCAGTAGTATAGATCTGTTTCGGCTACAGAACACTGAAGCTTTCTTT	CASSIDLFRLQNTEAFF
TRBV4-2	NA	TRBJ1-1	few	TGTGCCAGCAGCCAAGATGCGATGGGGCAGGGGAACACTGAAGCTTTCTTT	CASSQDAMGQGNTEAFF
TRBV25-1	TRBD2	TRBJ2-7	NA	TGTGCCAGCAGTAGAACTAGCGGGAGTTACGAGCAGTACTTC	CASSRTSGSYEQYF
TRBV5-1	TRBD1	TRBJ2-1	NA	TGCGCCAGCAGCTTGGAGACAGGGGGCTGGGGCGAGCAGTTCTTC	CASSLETGGWGEQFF
TRBV27	NA	TRBJ2-6	NA	TGTGCCAGCAGTTCCTACTCTGGGGCCAACGTCCTGACTTTC	CASSSYSGANVLTF
TRBV30	NA	TRBJ2-7	NA	TGTGCCTGGACGCCGAGCTCCTACGAGCAGTACTTC	CAWTPSSYEQYF
TRBV9	TRBD2	TRBJ2-3	NA	TGTGCCAGCAGCGTCGAGCGGGAGGGCCTACTTAGAACAGATACGCAGTATTTT	CASSVEREGLLRTDTQYF
TRBV27	NA	TRBJ2-7	NA	TGTGCCAGCAGTCGCGCGGGACAGTCCTACGAGCAGTACTTC	CASSRAGQSYEQYF
TRBV4-3	TRBD1	TRBJ1-2	NA	TGCGCCAGCAGCCACCCCGGACAGGGGGCGGGGGGCTACACCTTC	CASSHPGQGAGGYTF
TRBV9	NA	TRBJ1-1	NA	TGTGCCAGCAGCGCCACTAACGCAGGGGAAAGGGGTGAAGCTTTCTTT	CASSATNAGERGEAFF
TRBV5-1	TRBD2	TRBJ2-1	NA	TGCGCCAGCAGCGTGCCGGGACTAGCGGGGGGCAATGAGCAGTTCTTC	CASSVPGLAGGNEQFF
TRBV11-2	TRBD1	TRBJ2-3	NA	TGTGCCAGCAGCCCCACAGGGGGCACAGATACGCAGTATTTT	CASSPTGGTDTQYF
TRBV6-5	TRBD1	TRBJ2-3	NA	TGTGCCAGCAGTTACTCGGACAGGGCGGATACGCAGTATTTT	CASSYSDRADTQYF
TRBV19	TRBD1	TRBJ2-7	NA	TGTGCCAGTAGGGGGACAGGGACCTCCTACGAGCAGTACTTC	CASRGTGTSYEQYF
TRBV5-6	TRBD1	TRBJ2-7	NA	TGTGCCAGCAGCTTGGGACAGGGGGAATACGAGCAGTACTTC	CASSLGQGEYEQYF
TRBV28	NA	TRBJ2-5	NA	TGTGCCAGCAGTTCTTACGGGGAGACCCAGTACTTC	CASSSYGETQYF
TRBV19	TRBD1	TRBJ1-4	NA	TGTGCCAGTAGCTGGACAGGGTCTAGTGAAAAACTGTTTTTT	CASSWTGSSEKLFF
TRBV28	NA	TRBJ1-2	NA	TGTGCCAGCAGTAACTCTGGCTATGGCTACACCTTC	CASSNSGYGYTF
TRBV12-5	TRBD2	TRBJ2-1	NA	TGTGCTAGTGGTCTATTCAGGGCTAGCGGTAACTCCTACAATGAGCAGTTCTTC	CASGLFRASGNSYNEQFF
TRBV5-4	TRBD1	TRBJ2-5	NA	TGTGCCAGCAGTAAACCTGGACAGGGATGGGAAGAGACCCAGTACTTC	CASSKPGQGWEETQYF